This T cell receptor beta chain was obtained from a study of PD-1 blockade in classical Hodgkin lymphoma. Findings of the study overall: No one has yet defined what causes the repertoire differences, which may be disease activity or prior therapy.

Profiling relied on immunoSEQ multiplex PCR, and the TCRdb table lists in-frame clones only, not all of them. The table shows tens of thousands of clones, with about 81% occurring only once. The sample's time point: cycle 4 day 1 (C4D1), after 6 weeks of nivolumab. All patients experienced relapse after autologous stem cell transplantation, and brentuximab vedotin exposure was variable. Researchers used magnetic negative selection to pull out pure CD4+ T cells from thawed PBMCs. Turning to this clone: What it binds is unknown.

The sequencing used CD4+ T cells from blood, collected before the fourth cycle of nivolumab. The sequence came from a human donor with classical Hodgkin lymphoma.

The CDR3 nucleotides are TGCAGTGCCCCAGCTATCGGGGCCCAGTACTTC. Its protein is CSAPAIGAQYF. The V call is TRBV20-1, the J call TRBJ2-7; perhaps D is TRBD1 or TRBD2 (5 bases each). Trimming took 6 bases from V and 10 from J, leaving 16 bases between them. Per the germline V gene, CDR1 is DFQATT and CDR2 is SNEGSKA (reference sequence). This CDR3 comprises 11 residues.